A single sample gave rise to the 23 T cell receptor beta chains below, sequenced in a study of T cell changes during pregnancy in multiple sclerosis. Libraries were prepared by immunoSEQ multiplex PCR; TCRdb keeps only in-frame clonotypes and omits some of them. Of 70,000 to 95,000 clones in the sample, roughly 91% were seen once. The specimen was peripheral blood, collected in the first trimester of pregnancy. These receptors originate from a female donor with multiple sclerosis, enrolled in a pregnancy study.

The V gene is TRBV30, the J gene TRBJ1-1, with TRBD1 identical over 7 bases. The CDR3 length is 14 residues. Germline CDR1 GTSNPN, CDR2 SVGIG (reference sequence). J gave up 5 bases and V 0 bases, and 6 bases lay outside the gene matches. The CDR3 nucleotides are TGTGCCTGGAGTGTATCCACAGGGGCAACTGAAGCTTTCTTT. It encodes CAWSVSTGATEAFF.

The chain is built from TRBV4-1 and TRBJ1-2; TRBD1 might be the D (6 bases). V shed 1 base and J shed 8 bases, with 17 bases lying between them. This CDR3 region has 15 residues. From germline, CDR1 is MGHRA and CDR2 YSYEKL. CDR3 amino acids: CASSQVRTGLAGYTF. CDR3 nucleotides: TGCGCCAGCAGCCAAGTGAGAACAGGGTTGGCCGGCTACACCTTC.

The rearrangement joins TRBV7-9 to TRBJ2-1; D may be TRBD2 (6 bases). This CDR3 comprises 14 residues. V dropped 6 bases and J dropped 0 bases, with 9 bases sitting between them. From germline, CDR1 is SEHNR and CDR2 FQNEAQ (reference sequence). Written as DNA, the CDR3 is TGTGCCAGCAGACAGACTAGCTCCTACAATGAGCAGTTCTTC. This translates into CASRQTSSYNEQFF.

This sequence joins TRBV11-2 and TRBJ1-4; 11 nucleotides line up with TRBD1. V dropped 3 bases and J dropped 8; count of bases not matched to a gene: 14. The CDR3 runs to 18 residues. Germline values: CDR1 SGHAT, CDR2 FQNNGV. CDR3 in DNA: TGTGCCAGCAGCTTCCTCCGGGACAGGGGGTCGGACCGCGAAAAACTGTTTTTT. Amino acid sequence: CASSFLRDRGSDREKLFF.

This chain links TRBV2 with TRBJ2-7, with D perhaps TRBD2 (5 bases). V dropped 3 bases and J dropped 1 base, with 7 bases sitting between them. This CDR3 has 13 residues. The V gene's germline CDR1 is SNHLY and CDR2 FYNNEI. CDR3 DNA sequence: TGTGCCAGCAGTGAGAGGGTTTCCTACGAGCAGTACTTC. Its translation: CASSERVSYEQYF.

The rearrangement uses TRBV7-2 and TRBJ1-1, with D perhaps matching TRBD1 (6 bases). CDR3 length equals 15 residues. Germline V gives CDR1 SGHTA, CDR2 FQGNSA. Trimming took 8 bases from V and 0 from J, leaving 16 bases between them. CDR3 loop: CASGMAGTLNTEAFF. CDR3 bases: TGTGCCAGCGGTATGGCCGGGACATTGAACACTGAAGCTTTCTTT. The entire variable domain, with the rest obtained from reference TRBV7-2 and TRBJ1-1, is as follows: GAGVSQSPSNKVTEKGKDVELRCDPISGHTALYWYRQSLGQGLEFLIYFQGNSAPDKSGLPSDRFSAERTGGSVSTLTIQRTQQEDSAVYLCASGMAGTLNTEAFFGQGTRLTVV.

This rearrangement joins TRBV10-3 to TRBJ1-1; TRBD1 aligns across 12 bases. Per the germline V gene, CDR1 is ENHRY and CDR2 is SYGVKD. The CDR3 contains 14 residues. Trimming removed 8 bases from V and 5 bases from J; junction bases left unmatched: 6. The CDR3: CAIAPGQGATEAFF. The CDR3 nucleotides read TGTGCCATCGCCCCGGGACAGGGGGCAACTGAAGCTTTCTTT.

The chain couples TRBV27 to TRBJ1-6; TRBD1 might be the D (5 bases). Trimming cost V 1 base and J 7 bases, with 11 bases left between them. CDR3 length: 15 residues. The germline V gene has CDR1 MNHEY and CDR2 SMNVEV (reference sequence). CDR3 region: CASSLYQGSNSPLHF. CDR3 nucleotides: TGTGCCAGCAGTTTATACCAGGGCTCGAATTCACCCCTCCACTTT.

The CDR3, as DNA: TGTGCCAGCAGTTTATTGGGACAATCTGCCTCGCTCGGGTATGAAAAACTGTTTTTT. This sequence encodes CASSLLGQSASLGYEKLFF. The rearrangement joins TRBV27 to TRBJ1-4, with TRBD1 as a possible D gene (6 bases). The germline CDR1 and CDR2 sequences are MNHEY and SMNVEV (reference sequence). The germline V and J ends were trimmed by 1 base and 6 bases, with 24 bases remaining between them. This CDR3 is 19 amino acids long.

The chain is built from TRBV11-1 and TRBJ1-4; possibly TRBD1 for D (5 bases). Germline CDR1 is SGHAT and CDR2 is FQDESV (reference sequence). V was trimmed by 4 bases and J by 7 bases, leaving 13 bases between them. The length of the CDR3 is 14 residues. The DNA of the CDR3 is TGTGCCAGCAGCTGGGGCCAGCGGGGTGAAAAACTGTTTTTT. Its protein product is CASSWGQRGEKLFF.

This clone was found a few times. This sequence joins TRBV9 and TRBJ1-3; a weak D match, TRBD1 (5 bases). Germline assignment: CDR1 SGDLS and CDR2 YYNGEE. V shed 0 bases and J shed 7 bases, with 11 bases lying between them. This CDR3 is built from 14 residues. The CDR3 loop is CASSVARGGNTIYF. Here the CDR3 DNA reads TGTGCCAGCAGCGTAGCGAGGGGAGGCAACACCATATATTTT.

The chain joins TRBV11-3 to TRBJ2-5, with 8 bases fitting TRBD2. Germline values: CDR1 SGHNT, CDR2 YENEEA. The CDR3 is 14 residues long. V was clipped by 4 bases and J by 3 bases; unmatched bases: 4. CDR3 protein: CASSSGGAEETQYF. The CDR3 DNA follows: TGTGCCAGCAGCTCGGGGGGGGCCGAAGAGACCCAGTACTTC.

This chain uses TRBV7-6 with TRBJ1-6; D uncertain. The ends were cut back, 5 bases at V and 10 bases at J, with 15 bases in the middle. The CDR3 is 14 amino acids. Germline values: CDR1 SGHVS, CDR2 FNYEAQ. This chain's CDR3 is CASSARTRGSPLHF. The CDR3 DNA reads TGTGCCAGCAGCGCCCGGACTCGTGGGTCACCCCTCCACTTT. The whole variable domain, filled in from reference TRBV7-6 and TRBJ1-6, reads GAGVSQSPRYKVTKRGQDVALRCDPISGHVSLYWYRQALGQGPEFLTYFNYEAQQDKSGLPNDRFSAERPEGSISTLTIQRTEQRDSAMYRCASSARTRGSPLHFGNGTRLTVT.

The CDR3 DNA sequence: TGTGCCAGCAGCTTCAGCGGGAAAAACACTGAAGCTTTCTTT. Amino acids: CASSFSGKNTEAFF. The V gene is TRBV5-4, the J gene TRBJ1-1; no clear D. The germline V and J ends were trimmed by 2 bases and 2 bases, with 10 bases remaining between them. This CDR3 spans 14 amino acids. Germline CDR1 SGHNT, CDR2 YYREEE (reference sequence).

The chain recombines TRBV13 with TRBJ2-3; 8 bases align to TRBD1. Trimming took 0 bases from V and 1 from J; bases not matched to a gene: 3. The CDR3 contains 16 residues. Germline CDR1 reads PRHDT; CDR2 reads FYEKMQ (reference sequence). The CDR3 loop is CASSLGLTGGTDTQYF. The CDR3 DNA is TGTGCCAGCAGCTTAGGTCTGACAGGGGGCACAGATACGCAGTATTTT.

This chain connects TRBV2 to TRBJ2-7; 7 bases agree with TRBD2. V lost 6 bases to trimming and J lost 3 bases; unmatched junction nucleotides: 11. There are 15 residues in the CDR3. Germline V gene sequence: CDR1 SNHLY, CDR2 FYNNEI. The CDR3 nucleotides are TGTGCCAGCAGGGGGGAGGGATGGGAATTCTACGAGCAGTACTTC. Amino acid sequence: CASRGEGWEFYEQYF.

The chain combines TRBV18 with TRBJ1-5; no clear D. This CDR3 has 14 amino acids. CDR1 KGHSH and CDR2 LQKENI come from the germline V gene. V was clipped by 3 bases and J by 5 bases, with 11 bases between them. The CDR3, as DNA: TGTGCCAGCTCACCTCTGGACGGGGATCAGCCCCAGCATTTT. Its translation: CASSPLDGDQPQHF.

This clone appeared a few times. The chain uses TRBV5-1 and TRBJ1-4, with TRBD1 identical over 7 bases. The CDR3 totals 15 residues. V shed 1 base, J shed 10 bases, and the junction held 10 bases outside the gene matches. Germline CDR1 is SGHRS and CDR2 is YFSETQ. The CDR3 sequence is CASSLLSGGSRKLFF. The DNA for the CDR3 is TGCGCCAGCAGCTTGCTGTCAGGGGGAAGCCGAAAACTGTTTTTT. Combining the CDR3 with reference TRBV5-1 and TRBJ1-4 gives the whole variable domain KAGVTQTPRYLIKTRGQQVTLSCSPISGHRSVSWYQQTPGQGLQFLFEYFSETQRNKGNFPGRFSGRQFSNSRSEMNVSTLELGDSALYLCASSLLSGGSRKLFFGSGTQLSVL.

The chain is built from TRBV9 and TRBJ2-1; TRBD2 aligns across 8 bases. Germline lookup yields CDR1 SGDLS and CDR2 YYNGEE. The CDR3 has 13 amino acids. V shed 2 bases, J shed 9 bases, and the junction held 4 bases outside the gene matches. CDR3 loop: CASSVGGGTEQFF. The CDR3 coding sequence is TGTGCCAGCAGCGTCGGGGGGGGCACTGAGCAGTTCTTC.

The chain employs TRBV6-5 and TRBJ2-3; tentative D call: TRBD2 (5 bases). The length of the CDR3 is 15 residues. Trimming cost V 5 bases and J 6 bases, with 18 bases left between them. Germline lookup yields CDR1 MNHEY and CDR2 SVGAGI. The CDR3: CASSPTAVRLDTQYF. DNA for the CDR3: TGTGCCAGCAGTCCTACAGCGGTCCGGCTGGATACGCAGTATTTT.

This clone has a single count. The CDR3 sequence is CASSSTRSDKGHTDTQYF. Written as DNA, the CDR3 is TGTGCCAGCAGTTCTACCCGTAGCGACAAAGGGCACACAGATACGCAGTATTTT. This chain links TRBV7-9 with TRBJ2-3, with D possibly matching TRBD2 (5 bases). The V gene's germline CDR1 is SEHNR and CDR2 FQNEAQ (reference sequence). With 6 bases removed from V and 2 bases from J, the gap between germline ends came to 24 bases. This CDR3 comprises 18 residues.

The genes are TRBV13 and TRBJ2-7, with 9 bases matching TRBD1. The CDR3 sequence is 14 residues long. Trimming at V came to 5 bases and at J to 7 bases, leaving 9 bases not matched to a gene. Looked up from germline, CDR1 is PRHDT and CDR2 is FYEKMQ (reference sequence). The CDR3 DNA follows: TGTGCCAGCAGCCTCCGGACAGGGGAAAATGAGCAGTACTTC. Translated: CASSLRTGENEQYF.

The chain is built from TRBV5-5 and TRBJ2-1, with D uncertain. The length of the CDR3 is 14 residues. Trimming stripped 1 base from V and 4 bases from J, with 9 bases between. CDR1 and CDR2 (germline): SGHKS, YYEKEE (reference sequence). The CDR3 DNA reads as TGTGCCAGCAGCTTGTATGAGAATTACAATGAGCAGTTCTTC. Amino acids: CASSLYENYNEQFF. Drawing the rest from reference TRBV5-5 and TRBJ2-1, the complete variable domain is DAGVTQSPTHLIKTRGQQVTLRCSPISGHKSVSWYQQVLGQGPQFIFQYYEKEERGRGNFPDRFSARQFPNYSSELNVNALLLGDSALYLCASSLYENYNEQFFGPGTRLTVL.